One and the same sample provided the 27 T cell receptor beta chains below, sequenced in a study of OX40 agonist ivuxolimab in advanced cancers. Sequencing was performed with immunoSEQ multiplex PCR; in TCRdb, only in-frame clones are kept and a portion is missing. The sample has about 68,000 clones; approximately 91% are singletons. Sequenced here: CD4+ or CD8+ T cells sorted from blood, sampled in a trial of the OX40 agonist ivuxolimab. All receptors come from an adult with an advanced solid tumor such as melanoma, head and neck, liver or kidney cancer.

The chain joins TRBV19 to TRBJ1-2; 9 bases line up with TRBD1. CDR3 size: 14 residues. The ends lost 8 bases at V and 6 bases at J; junction bases unmatched: 10. The germline V gene encodes CDR1 LNHDA and CDR2 SQIVND (reference sequence). CDR3 in DNA: TGTGCCAGTCGACAGGACAGGGGAAGGCATGGCTACACCTTC. This gives the protein CASRQDRGRHGYTF.

The chain recombines TRBV15 with TRBJ1-5; D is ambiguous. Germline V gene data show CDR1 as LNHNV and CDR2 as YYDKDF (reference sequence). Trimming cost V 0 bases and J 5 bases, with 11 bases left between them. There are 15 residues in the CDR3. The CDR3 sequence: CATSREDLPDQPQHF. Here the CDR3 DNA reads TGTGCCACCAGCAGAGAGGACCTACCGGATCAGCCCCAGCATTTT.

The gene calls are TRBV30 and TRBJ1-5, with a possible D match to TRBD1 (5 bases). Germline V CDR1 and CDR2: GTSNPN, SVGIG (reference sequence). The CDR3 totals 14 residues. Between the trimmed V and J ends, which lost 0 bases and 3 bases, there was a span of 9 bases. The CDR3 nucleotides are TGTGCCTGGAGTGTAAAGGGGAACAATCAGCCCCAGCATTTT. It translates to CAWSVKGNNQPQHF.

The CDR3 DNA reads as TGTGCCAGCAGCCAAGATGGGGGACAGGGATACTACGAGCAGTACTTC. Translation: CASSQDGGQGYYEQYF. The V call is TRBV14, the J call TRBJ2-7; 9 positions match TRBD1. The CDR3 consists of 16 residues. Germline CDR1 SGHDN, CDR2 FVKESK. J was trimmed by 3 bases and V by 0 bases; bases with no gene match: 6.

The chain links TRBV18 to TRBJ1-2; D unclear. Germline V gene sequence: CDR1 KGHSH, CDR2 LQKENI. The CDR3 contains 15 residues. Deletions cut 2 bases from V and 8 bases from J, with 18 bases between. The CDR3 DNA follows: TGTGCCAGCTCACCAGCCGACACCCTAATCCGAGGCTACACCTTC. Translation gives CASSPADTLIRGYTF.

The chain couples TRBV5-6 to TRBJ2-1, with D hard to call. Germline CDR1 SGHDT, CDR2 YYEEEE. The CDR3 is 14 residues long. Trimming took 1 base from V and 4 from J, leaving 9 bases between them. The CDR3 reads CASSLLTVYNEQFF. The CDR3 DNA reads as TGTGCCAGCAGCTTGTTGACCGTTTACAATGAGCAGTTCTTC. The full variable domain, completed using reference TRBV5-6 and TRBJ2-1, is DAGVTQSPTHLIKTRGQQVTLRCSPKSGHDTVSWYQQALGQGPQFIFQYYEEEERQRGNFPDRFSGHQFPNYSSELNVNALLLGDSALYLCASSLLTVYNEQFFGPGTRLTVL.

A single count supports this clone. This chain joins TRBV6-6 and TRBJ2-2; TRBD2 matches 11 bases. CDR1 MNHNY and CDR2 SVGAGI come from the germline V gene (reference sequence). The V gene end was trimmed by 11 bases and the J gene end by 0 bases; junction bases not matched to a gene: 8. The CDR3 consists of 16 residues. The CDR3 is CASTLAGGTNTGELFF. The CDR3 region has the DNA TGTGCCTCGACGCTAGCGGGAGGCACGAACACCGGGGAGCTGTTTTTT.

This chain links TRBV12-5 with TRBJ2-6; tentatively, D is TRBD1 (6 bases). Germline CDR1 and CDR2: LGHNT and FRNRAP. The V gene lost 5 bases and the J gene lost 0 bases, with 8 bases spanning the gap. The CDR3 totals 15 residues. The CDR3 nucleotides are TGTGCTAGTGGTACACAGGGCTCTGGGGCCAACGTCCTGACTTTC. Translated: CASGTQGSGANVLTF.

The chain carries TRBV9 and TRBJ2-3; tentatively, D is TRBD1 (6 bases). With 0 bases removed from V and 5 bases from J, the gap between germline ends came to 10 bases. This CDR3 comprises 14 residues. Germline V gene lookup returns CDR1 SGDLS and CDR2 YYNGEE. In DNA, the CDR3 is TGTGCCAGCAGCGTAGACAGGGTCTTAGATACGCAGTATTTT. This gives the protein CASSVDRVLDTQYF.

The J gene is TRBJ2-7, the V gene TRBV15, with TRBD1 as a possible D gene (5 bases). V lost 0 bases, J lost 3 bases, and 12 bases lay in between. The CDR3 is made up of 15 amino acids. CDR1 LNHNV and CDR2 YYDKDF come from the germline V gene (reference sequence). The CDR3 bases are TGTGCCACCAGCAGAGATTCTTCAGGGTTCTACGAGCAGTACTTC. It is translated as CATSRDSSGFYEQYF.

The V call is TRBV25-1, the J call TRBJ2-1; D may be TRBD1 (7 bases). CDR1 MGHDK and CDR2 SYGVNS come from the germline V gene. Trimming took 5 bases from V and 9 from J, leaving 14 bases between them. This CDR3 comprises 13 residues. DNA for the CDR3: TGTGCCAGCAGTTTAACAGGGGAGGCTGAGCAGTTCTTC. It yields the protein CASSLTGEAEQFF.

The chain carries TRBV5-5 and TRBJ2-1; unclear D gene. The ends were cut back, 0 bases at V and 9 bases at J, with 7 bases in the middle. Germline loops: CDR1 SGHKS, CDR2 YYEKEE (reference sequence). This CDR3 is built from 12 residues. The chain's CDR3 is CASSLEVGEQFF. In DNA, the CDR3 is TGTGCCAGCAGCTTGGAGGTCGGTGAGCAGTTCTTC.

V and J are TRBV4-1 and TRBJ1-5; D possibly corresponds to TRBD1 (5 bases). The CDR3 is 17 residues long. Per germline, CDR1 MGHRA and CDR2 YSYEKL. V gave up 1 base and J gave up 5 bases, with 18 bases separating them. The CDR3 DNA sequence: TGCGCCAGCAGCCAAGGAGAAATGGGACTCCCACATCAGCCCCAGCATTTT. Amino acid sequence: CASSQGEMGLPHQPQHF.

This chain joins TRBV12-5 and TRBJ1-4, with D tentatively TRBD1 (5 bases). This CDR3 is 16 amino acids long. Looked up from germline, CDR1 is LGHNT and CDR2 is FRNRAP. V lost 0 bases to trimming and J lost 2 bases, with 10 bases between them. The CDR3 region has the DNA TGTGCTAGTGGTTTGGTCCAGGGATCGACTAATGAAAAACTGTTTTTT. It codes for CASGLVQGSTNEKLFF.

This clone showed up just once. CDR3 DNA: TGTGCCAGTAGTATCTTAACCGGGACAGGGTCCTACAATGAGCAGTTCTTC. Its translation: CASSILTGTGSYNEQFF. V gene TRBV19 combines with J gene TRBJ2-1; 9 nucleotides line up with TRBD1. CDR3 length: 17 residues. Germline V gene lookup returns CDR1 LNHDA and CDR2 SQIVND (reference sequence). With V trimmed by 3 bases and J by 1 base, 7 bases remained unmatched. Drawing the rest from reference TRBV19 and TRBJ2-1, the complete variable domain is DGGITQSPKYLFRKEGQNVTLSCEQNLNHDAMYWYRQDPGQGLRLIYYSQIVNDFQKGDIAEGYSVSREKKESFPLTVTSAQKNPTAFYLCASSILTGTGSYNEQFFGPGTRLTVL.

The J gene is TRBJ2-7, the V gene TRBV6-1, with D perhaps matching TRBD1 or TRBD2 (5 bases each). CDR1 MNHNS and CDR2 SASEGT come from the germline V gene. Trimming took off 7 bases at V and 3 bases at J, with 19 bases between the two ends. The CDR3 spans 15 residues. DNA for the CDR3: TGTGCCAGCATTCGAACCGGGACCTACGGCTACGAGCAGTACTTC. Its protein product is CASIRTGTYGYEQYF.

The chain joins TRBV6-5 to TRBJ1-2; no clear D gene. V lost 0 bases and J 8 bases, leaving 16 bases between the germline ends. The CDR3 loop spans 15 amino acids. The germline gives CDR1 MNHEY, CDR2 SVGAGI. CDR3 sequence (DNA): TGTGCCAGCAGTTACTCGAAACTGGTGCCGTTAGGCTACACCTTC. It is translated as CASSYSKLVPLGYTF.

This clone appeared once. This chain uses TRBV19 with TRBJ1-5, with 12 bases identical to TRBD1. This CDR3 region has 16 residues. In germline, CDR1 is LNHDA, CDR2 SQIVND (reference sequence). V lost 5 bases to trimming and J lost 7 bases; unmatched junction nucleotides: 9. As DNA, the CDR3 is TGTGCCAGTAGTTTTGCCGGGACAGGGGGCGTACAGCCCCAGCATTTT. Protein product: CASSFAGTGGVQPQHF.

The V and J genes are TRBV29-1 and TRBJ2-7; 10 positions match TRBD1. The CDR3 is made up of 13 amino acids. V was pared by 7 bases and J by 6 bases, with 9 bases of the junction left unmatched. The germline V gene has CDR1 SQVTM and CDR2 ANQGSEA. CDR3 coding DNA: TGCAGCGGCACAGACAGGGGGCAAGGCGAGCAGTACTTC. It encodes CSGTDRGQGEQYF.

This clone was seen more than once but under ten times. J is TRBJ2-7 and V is TRBV20-1; D gene unclear. From germline, CDR1 is DFQATT and CDR2 SNEGSKA (reference sequence). The CDR3 loop spans 11 amino acids. Between the trimmed V and J ends, which lost 8 bases and 6 bases, there was a span of 14 bases. The CDR3 here is CSSTPLGEQYF. CDR3 sequence (DNA): TGCAGTTCAACTCCGCTCGGCGAGCAGTACTTC.

This clone was observed a handful of times. The chain recombines TRBV19 with TRBJ2-1; tentatively, D is TRBD1 (6 bases). CDR3 length: 13 residues. In germline, CDR1 is LNHDA, CDR2 SQIVND (reference sequence). V was pared by 2 bases and J by 7 bases, with 9 bases between. The DNA of the CDR3 is TGTGCCAGTAGTATAACGGGACAAAATGAGCAGTTCTTC. Amino acid sequence: CASSITGQNEQFF.

CDR3 in amino acids: CASSAPHGGETQYF. The DNA of the CDR3 is TGTGCCAGCAGCGCGCCACACGGGGGGGAGACCCAGTACTTC. The J gene is TRBJ2-5, the V gene TRBV5-4; 7 bases align to TRBD2. The V and J ends lost 4 bases and 5 bases, in that order; junction bases with no gene match: 8. Germline CDR1 is SGHNT and CDR2 is YYREEE (reference sequence). This CDR3 has 14 residues. Using reference TRBV5-4 and TRBJ2-5 for the parts outside the CDR3, the full variable domain is ETGVTQSPTHLIKTRGQQVTLRCSSQSGHNTVSWYQQALGQGPQFIFQYYREEENGRGNFPPRFSGLQFPNYSSELNVNALELDDSALYLCASSAPHGGETQYFGPGTRLLVL.

The chain joins TRBV9 to TRBJ1-6; 7 nucleotides align to TRBD1. CDR3 length: 15 residues. Per the germline V gene, CDR1 is SGDLS and CDR2 is YYNGEE. With V trimmed by 1 base and J by 8 bases, 6 bases remained unmatched. CDR3 bases: TGTGCCAGCAGCGTAAGGGGACAGCGATATTCACCCCTCCACTTT. It is translated as CASSVRGQRYSPLHF.

With respect to this clone: A read error may produce the germline difference seen at one junction end. The genes are TRBV10-3 and TRBJ2-2; D remains ambiguous. CDR3 length: 11 amino acids. Germline values: CDR1 ENHRY, CDR2 SYGVKD. This chain's CDR3 is CAIPNAGELFF. DNA for the CDR3: TGTGCCATCCCGAACGCCGGGGAGCTGTTTTTT.

V gene TRBV5-4 combines with J gene TRBJ2-1; a possible D gene is TRBD2 (6 bases). Trimming cost V 4 bases and J 0 bases, with 17 bases left between them. CDR1 is SGHNT and CDR2 is YYREEE in the germline V gene (reference sequence). This CDR3 is built from 17 residues. In DNA, the CDR3 is TGTGCCAGCAGCCCTACGCCCGGGAGTGGCTCCTACAATGAGCAGTTCTTC. Translating gives CASSPTPGSGSYNEQFF.

The chain joins TRBV7-8 to TRBJ1-1, with 8 bases identical to TRBD1. After removal of 0 bases from V and 7 bases from J, the junction contained 13 bases not matched to a gene. CDR3 length: 17 residues. Looked up from germline, CDR1 is SGHVS and CDR2 is FQNEAQ. CDR3 sequence (DNA): TGTGCCAGCAGCTTAGCTTTCTCGGACAGGGTTAGGATTGAAGCTTTCTTT. Encoded protein: CASSLAFSDRVRIEAFF.

The chain links TRBV7-9 to TRBJ2-5; TRBD2 is a possible D gene (6 bases). The J call may be in error: the DNA end matches TRBJ2-7 better. This CDR3 region has 16 residues. Germline CDR1 SEHNR, CDR2 FQNEAQ (reference sequence). CDR3 bases: TGTGCCAGCAGCCCAGACCGGGACTCAGACTTCCACGAGCAGTACTTC. Translation gives CASSPDRDSDFHEQYF.